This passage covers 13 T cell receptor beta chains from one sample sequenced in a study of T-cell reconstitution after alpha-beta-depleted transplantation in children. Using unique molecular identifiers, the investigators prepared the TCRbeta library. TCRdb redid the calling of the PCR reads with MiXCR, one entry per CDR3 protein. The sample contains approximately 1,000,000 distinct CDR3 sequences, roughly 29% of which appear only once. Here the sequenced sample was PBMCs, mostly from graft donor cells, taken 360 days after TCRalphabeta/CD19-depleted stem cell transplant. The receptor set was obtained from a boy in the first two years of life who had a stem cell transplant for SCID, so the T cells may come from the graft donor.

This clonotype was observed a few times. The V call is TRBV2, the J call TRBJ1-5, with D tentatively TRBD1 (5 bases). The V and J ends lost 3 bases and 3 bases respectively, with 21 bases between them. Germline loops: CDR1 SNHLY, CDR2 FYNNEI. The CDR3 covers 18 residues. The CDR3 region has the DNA TGTGCCAGCAGTGATCGAGTTATCGGGGGACGGAACAATCAGCCCCAGCATTTT. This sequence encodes CASSDRVIGGRNNQPQHF. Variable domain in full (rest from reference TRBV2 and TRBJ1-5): EPEVTQTPSHQVTQMGQEVILRCVPISNHLYFYWYRQILGQKVEFLVSFYNNEISEKSEIFDDQFSVERPDGSNFTLKIRSTKLEDSAMYFCASSDRVIGGRNNQPQHFGDGTRLSIL.

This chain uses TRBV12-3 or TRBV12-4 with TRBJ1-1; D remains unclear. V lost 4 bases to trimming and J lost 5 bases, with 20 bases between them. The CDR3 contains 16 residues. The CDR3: CASSSFLRERGTEAFF. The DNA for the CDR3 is TGTGCCAGCAGTTCCTTTTTGAGGGAACGGGGAACTGAAGCTTTCTTT.

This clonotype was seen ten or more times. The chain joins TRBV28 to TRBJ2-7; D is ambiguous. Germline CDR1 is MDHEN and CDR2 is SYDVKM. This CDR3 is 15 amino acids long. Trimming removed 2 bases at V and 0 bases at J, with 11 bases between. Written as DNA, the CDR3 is TGTGCCAGCAGTTTAATGTCCTTCCTCTCCTACGAGCAGTACTTC. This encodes CASSLMSFLSYEQYF.

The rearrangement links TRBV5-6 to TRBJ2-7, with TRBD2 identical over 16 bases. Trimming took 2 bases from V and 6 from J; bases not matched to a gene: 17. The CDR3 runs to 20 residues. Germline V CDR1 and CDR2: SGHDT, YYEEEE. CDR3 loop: CASSFLGTSGGAAQRAEQYF. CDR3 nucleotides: TGTGCCAGCAGCTTCCTAGGGACTAGCGGGGGGGCCGCCCAGAGGGCCGAGCAGTACTTC.

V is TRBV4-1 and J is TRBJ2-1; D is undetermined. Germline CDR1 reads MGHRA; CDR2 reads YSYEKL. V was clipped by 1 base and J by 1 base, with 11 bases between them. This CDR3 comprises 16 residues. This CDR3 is CASSQVGIGSYNEQFF. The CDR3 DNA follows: TGCGCCAGCAGCCAAGTGGGTATCGGGTCCTACAATGAGCAGTTCTTC.

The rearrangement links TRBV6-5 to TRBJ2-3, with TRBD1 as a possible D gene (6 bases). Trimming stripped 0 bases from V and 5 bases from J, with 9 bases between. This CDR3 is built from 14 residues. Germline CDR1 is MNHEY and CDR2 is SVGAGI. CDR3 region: CASSYSGGVDTQYF. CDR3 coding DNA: TGTGCCAGCAGTTACTCTGGGGGCGTAGATACGCAGTATTTT.

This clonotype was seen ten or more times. The CDR3 DNA reads TGTGCCAGCAGTTACTCCCCGGACAGGGGGGGACATGAGCAGTTCTTC. Encoded protein: CASSYSPDRGGHEQFF. The chain couples TRBV6-5 to TRBJ2-1; 10 positions match TRBD1. V shed 0 bases and J 8 bases; nucleotides not matched to a gene: 7. The CDR3 covers 16 residues. The germline V gene has CDR1 MNHEY and CDR2 SVGAGI.

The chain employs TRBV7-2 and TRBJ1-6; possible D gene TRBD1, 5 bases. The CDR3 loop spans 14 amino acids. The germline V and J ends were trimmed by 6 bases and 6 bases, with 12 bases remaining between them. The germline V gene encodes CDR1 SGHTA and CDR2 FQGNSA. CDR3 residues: CASRGRGGNSPLHF. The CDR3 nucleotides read TGTGCCAGCAGGGGCCGTGGGGGTAATTCACCCCTCCACTTT. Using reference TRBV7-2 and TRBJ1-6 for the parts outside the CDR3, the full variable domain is GAGVSQSPSNKVTEKGKDVELRCDPISGHTALYWYRQSLGQGLEFLIYFQGNSAPDKSGLPSDRFSAERTGGSVSTLTIQRTQQEDSAVYLCASRGRGGNSPLHFGNGTRLTVT.

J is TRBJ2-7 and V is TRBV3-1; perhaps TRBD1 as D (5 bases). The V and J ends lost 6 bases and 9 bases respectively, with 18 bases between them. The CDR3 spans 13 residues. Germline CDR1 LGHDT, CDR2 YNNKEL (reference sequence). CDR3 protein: CASRGGKWGGQYF. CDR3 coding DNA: TGTGCCAGCAGAGGTGGGAAATGGGGCGGGCAGTACTTC.

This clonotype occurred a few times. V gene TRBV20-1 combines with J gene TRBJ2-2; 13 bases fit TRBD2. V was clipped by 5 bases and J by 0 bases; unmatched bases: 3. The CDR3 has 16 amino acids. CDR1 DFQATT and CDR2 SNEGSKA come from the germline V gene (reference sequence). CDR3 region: CSAETSGGSNTGELFF. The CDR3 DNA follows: TGCAGTGCTGAGACTAGCGGGGGGTCGAACACCGGGGAGCTGTTTTTT.

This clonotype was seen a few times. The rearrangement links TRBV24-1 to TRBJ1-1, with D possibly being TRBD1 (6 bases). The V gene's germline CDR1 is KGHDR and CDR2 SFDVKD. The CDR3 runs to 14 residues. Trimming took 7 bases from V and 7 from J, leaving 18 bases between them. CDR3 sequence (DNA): TGTGCCACCAGCGAGGGGCGGGGGGCTAATGAAGCTTTCTTT. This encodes CATSEGRGANEAFF.

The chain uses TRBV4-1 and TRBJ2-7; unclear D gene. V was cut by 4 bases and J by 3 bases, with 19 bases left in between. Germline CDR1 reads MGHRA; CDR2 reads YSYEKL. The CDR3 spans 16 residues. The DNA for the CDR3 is TGCGCCAGCAGCCTTCTACTCCGGTTTAGGAACTACGAGCAGTACTTC. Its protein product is CASSLLLRFRNYEQYF.

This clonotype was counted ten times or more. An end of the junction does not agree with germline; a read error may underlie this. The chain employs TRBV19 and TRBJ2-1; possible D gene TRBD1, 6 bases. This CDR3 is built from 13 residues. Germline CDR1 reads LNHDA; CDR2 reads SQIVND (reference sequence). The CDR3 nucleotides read TGCGCCAGCAGCCCGGACAGTTACAATGAGCAGTTCTTC. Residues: CASSPDSYNEQFF.